What follows is one T cell receptor beta chain and its context. This entry belongs to a study of shared clonotypes between healthy human individuals. The V and J ends lost 6 bases and 7 bases respectively, with 13 bases between them. Germline values: CDR1 KGHSH, CDR2 LQKENI. The CDR3 is 13 residues long. Genomic DNA (from each subset) was split evenly across several immunoSEQ plates. It was on ten immunoSEQ deep assay plates that unsorted PBMC DNA was sequenced. The method was immunoSEQ multiplex PCR; TCRdb's version includes in-frame clones alone and lacks a portion of them. Of approximately 500,000 clones listed, around 79% are singletons. Free of recent acute infections or vaccinations, the donors were healthy HIV-negative adults.

The chain uses TRBV18 and TRBJ1-5, with D unclear. The origin of this receptor is a middle-aged woman in good health. Some clones in this sample may be carry-over from other donors' samples. Sequences were obtained from PBMCs. Here the CDR3 DNA reads TGTGCCAGCTCGCCAGACCAGGACCAGCCCCAGCATTTT. This translates into CASSPDQDQPQHF. The full variable domain, rest sourced from reference TRBV18 and TRBJ1-5, is NAGVMQNPRHLVRRRGQEARLRCSPMKGHSHVYWYRQLPEEGLKFMVYLQKENIIDESGMPKERFSAEFPKEGPSILRIQQVVRGDSAAYFCASSPDQDQPQHFGDGTRLSIL.